This record covers a single TCR beta chain. The data belong to a study of molecular identifiers for immune sequencing clone quantification. Via MiXCR, TCRdb re-called the PCR reads, giving one row per CDR3 protein. Of 45,000 to 60,000 distinct CDR3 sequences in the sample, more than 35% are singletons; the top ten hold 3.5% to 4%. The sequence came from a human donor in good health. Some libraries in this study had Jurkat cell RNA spiked in. Sequencing used naive CD8+ T cells from blood, with Jurkat cell RNA spiked in. Noted subset: FACS-sorted CD8+CD4-CCR7+CD45RA+ naive T cells.

For the CDR3, the DNA is TGCAGTGCTAGTCAGGACGATTTGCGGGAGTACGTGACCCAGTACTTC. Its translation: CSASQDDLREYVTQYF. The rearrangement joins TRBV20-1 to TRBJ2-5, with 7 bases that match TRBD2. Germline CDR1 reads DFQATT; CDR2 reads SNEGSKA (reference sequence). The CDR3 sequence is 16 residues long. V lost 3 bases, J lost 7 bases, and 17 bases stayed unmatched.